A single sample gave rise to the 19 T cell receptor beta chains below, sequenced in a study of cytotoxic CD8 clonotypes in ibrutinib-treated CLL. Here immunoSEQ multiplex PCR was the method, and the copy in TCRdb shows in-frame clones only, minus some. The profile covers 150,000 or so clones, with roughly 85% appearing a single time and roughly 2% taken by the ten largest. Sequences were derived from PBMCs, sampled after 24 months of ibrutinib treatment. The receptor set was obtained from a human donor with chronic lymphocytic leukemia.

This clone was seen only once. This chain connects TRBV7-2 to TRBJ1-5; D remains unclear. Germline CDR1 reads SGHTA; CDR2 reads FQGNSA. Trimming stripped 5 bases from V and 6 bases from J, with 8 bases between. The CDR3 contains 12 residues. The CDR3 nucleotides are TGTGCCAGCAGCAACGTAGGTCAGCCCCAGCATTTT. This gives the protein CASSNVGQPQHF.

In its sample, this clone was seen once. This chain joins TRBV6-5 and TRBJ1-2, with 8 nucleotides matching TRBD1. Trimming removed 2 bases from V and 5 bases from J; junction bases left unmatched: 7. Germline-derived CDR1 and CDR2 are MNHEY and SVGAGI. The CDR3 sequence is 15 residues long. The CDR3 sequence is CASSYSQGADYGYTF. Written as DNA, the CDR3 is TGTGCCAGCAGTTACAGCCAGGGGGCGGATTATGGCTACACCTTC.

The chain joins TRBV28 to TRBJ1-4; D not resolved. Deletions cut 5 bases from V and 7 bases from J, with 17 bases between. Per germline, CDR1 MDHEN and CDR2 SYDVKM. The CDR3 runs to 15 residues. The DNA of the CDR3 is TGTGCCAGCAGTCCCCGGTTAGGGAGGAGTGAAAAACTGTTTTTT. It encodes CASSPRLGRSEKLFF.

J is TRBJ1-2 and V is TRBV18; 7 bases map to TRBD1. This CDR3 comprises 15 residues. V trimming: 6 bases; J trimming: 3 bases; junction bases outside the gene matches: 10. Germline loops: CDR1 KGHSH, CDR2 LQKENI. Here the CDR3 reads CASSPYRGGDYGYTF. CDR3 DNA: TGTGCCAGCTCTCCCTACAGGGGTGGTGACTATGGCTACACCTTC.

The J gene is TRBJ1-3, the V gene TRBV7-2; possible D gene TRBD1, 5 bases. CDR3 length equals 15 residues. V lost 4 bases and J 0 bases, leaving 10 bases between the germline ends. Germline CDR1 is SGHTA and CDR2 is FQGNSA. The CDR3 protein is CASSSAGYSGNTIYF. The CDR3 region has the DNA TGTGCCAGCAGCTCTGCAGGGTACTCTGGAAACACCATATATTTT.

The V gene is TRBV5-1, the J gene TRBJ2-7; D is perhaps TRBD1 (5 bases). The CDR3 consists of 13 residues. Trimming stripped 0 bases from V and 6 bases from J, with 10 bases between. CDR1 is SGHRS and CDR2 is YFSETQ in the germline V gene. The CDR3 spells CASSLDQGSEQYF. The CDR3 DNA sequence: TGCGCCAGCAGCTTGGACCAGGGTAGCGAGCAGTACTTC.

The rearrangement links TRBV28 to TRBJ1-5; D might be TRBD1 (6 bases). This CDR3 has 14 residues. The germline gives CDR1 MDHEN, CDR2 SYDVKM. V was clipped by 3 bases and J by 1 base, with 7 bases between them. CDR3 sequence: CASSFQGSNQPQHF. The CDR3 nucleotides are TGTGCCAGCAGTTTTCAGGGGAGCAATCAGCCCCAGCATTTT.

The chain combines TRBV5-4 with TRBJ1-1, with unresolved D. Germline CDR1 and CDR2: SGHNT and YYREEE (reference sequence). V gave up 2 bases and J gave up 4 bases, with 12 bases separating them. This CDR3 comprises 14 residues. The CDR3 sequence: CASSFGGVGTEAFF. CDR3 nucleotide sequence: TGTGCCAGCAGCTTCGGAGGAGTGGGCACTGAAGCTTTCTTT.

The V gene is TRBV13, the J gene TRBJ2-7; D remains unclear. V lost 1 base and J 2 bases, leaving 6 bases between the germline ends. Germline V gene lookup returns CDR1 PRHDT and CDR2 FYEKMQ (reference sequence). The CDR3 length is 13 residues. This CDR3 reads CASSLASTYEQYF. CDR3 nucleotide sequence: TGTGCCAGCAGCTTAGCGTCCACCTACGAGCAGTACTTC.

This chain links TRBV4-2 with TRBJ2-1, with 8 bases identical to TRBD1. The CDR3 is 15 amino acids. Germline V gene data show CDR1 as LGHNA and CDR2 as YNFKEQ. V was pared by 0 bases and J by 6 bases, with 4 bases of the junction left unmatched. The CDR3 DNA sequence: TGTGCCAGCAGCCAAGATAAAACAGGGGGCAATGAGCAGTTCTTC. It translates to CASSQDKTGGNEQFF.

In nucleotides, the CDR3 is TGTGCCACGTCCGGGACAGGGGATCAGCCCCAGCATTTT. Protein product: CATSGTGDQPQHF. V and J are TRBV19 and TRBJ1-5; 10 positions match TRBD1. The CDR3 is 13 amino acids. V shed 10 bases and J 5 bases; nucleotides not matched to a gene: 5. Looked up from germline, CDR1 is LNHDA and CDR2 is SQIVND (reference sequence).

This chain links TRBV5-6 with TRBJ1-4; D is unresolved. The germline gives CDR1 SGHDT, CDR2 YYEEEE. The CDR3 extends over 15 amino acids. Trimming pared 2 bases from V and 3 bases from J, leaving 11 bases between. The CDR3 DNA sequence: TGTGCCAGCAGCTTTCGGCAGTATCCTAATGAAAAACTGTTTTTT. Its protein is CASSFRQYPNEKLFF.

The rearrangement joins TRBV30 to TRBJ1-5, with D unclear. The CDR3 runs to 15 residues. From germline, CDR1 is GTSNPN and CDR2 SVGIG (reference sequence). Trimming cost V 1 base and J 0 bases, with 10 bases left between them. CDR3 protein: CAWSGEVHSNQPQHF. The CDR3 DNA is TGTGCCTGGAGTGGGGAGGTTCATAGCAATCAGCCCCAGCATTTT.

As DNA, the CDR3 is TGCGCCAGCAGCGTGGGACAGGGGGTGAGGAATTCACCCCTCCACTTT. Translated: CASSVGQGVRNSPLHF. V is TRBV5-1 and J is TRBJ1-6, with 11 positions matching TRBD1. Trimming at V came to 4 bases and at J to 7 bases, leaving 7 bases not matched to a gene. Germline V gives CDR1 SGHRS, CDR2 YFSETQ. This CDR3 is 16 amino acids long. Complete variable domain (other parts from reference TRBV5-1 and TRBJ1-6): KAGVTQTPRYLIKTRGQQVTLSCSPISGHRSVSWYQQTPGQGLQFLFEYFSETQRNKGNFPGRFSGRQFSNSRSEMNVSTLELGDSALYLCASSVGQGVRNSPLHFGNGTRLTVT.

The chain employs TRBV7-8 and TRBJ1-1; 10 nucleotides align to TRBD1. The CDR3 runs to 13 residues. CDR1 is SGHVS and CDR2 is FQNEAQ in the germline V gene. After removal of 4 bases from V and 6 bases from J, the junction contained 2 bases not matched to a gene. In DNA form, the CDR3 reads TGTGCCAGCAGCTCGGACAGGGGGGCTGAAGCTTTCTTT. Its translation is CASSSDRGAEAFF.

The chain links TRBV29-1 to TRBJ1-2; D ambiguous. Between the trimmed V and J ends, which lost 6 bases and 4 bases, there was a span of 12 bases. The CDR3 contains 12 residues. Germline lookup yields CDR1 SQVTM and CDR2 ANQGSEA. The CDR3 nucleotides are TGCAGCGTGGCCAGCCACTTCTATGGCTACACCTTC. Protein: CSVASHFYGYTF.

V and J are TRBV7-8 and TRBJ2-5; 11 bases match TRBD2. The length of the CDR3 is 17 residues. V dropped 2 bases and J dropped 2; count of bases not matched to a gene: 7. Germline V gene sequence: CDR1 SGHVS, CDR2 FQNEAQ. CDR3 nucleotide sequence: TGTGCCAGCAGCTTAAGTGCAAGGACTAGCGGGCAAGAGACCCAGTACTTC. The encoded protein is CASSLSARTSGQETQYF.

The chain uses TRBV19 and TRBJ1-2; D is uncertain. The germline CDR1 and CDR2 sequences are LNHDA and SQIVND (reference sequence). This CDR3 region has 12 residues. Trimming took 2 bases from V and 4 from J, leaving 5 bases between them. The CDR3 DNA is TGTGCCAGTAGTATAAACGGCTATGGCTACACCTTC. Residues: CASSINGYGYTF. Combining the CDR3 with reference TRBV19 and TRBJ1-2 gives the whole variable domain DGGITQSPKYLFRKEGQNVTLSCEQNLNHDAMYWYRQDPGQGLRLIYYSQIVNDFQKGDIAEGYSVSREKKESFPLTVTSAQKNPTAFYLCASSINGYGYTFGSGTRLTVV.

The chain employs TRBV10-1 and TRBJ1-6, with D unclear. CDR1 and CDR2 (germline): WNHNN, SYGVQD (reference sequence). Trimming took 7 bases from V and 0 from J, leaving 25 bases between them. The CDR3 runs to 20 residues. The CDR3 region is CASNREAEGAISSYNSPLHF. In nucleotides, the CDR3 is TGCGCCAGCAACCGAGAGGCGGAGGGTGCGATTAGCTCCTATAATTCACCCCTCCACTTT.